These 23 T cell receptor beta chains were all obtained from the same sample, sequenced in a study of T cell repertoires in cytomegalovirus infection. MiXCR was run by TCRdb on the reads, yielding one entry per CDR3 protein. Found here are some 57,000 distinct CDR3 sequences, about a third of them singletons; the top ten hold 70%. No cognate antigen is known for these TCRs. Sequencing was done on a sample of PBMCs, sequenced either directly or after in vitro stimulation (not recorded which). These receptor sequences come from a human donor in good health (CMV status not recorded). Some clones in this sample may be carry-over from other donors' samples.

On this clonotype itself: Sequence at one end of the junction differs from germline and may be a read error. The J gene is TRBJ2-5, the V gene TRBV6-2 or TRBV6-3, with 7 bases fitting TRBD2. Germline assignment: CDR1 MNHEY and CDR2 SVGEGT. CDR3 length: 12 residues. CDR3 nucleotide sequence: TGTGCCAGCAGTATGGTGCGGGAGACCAAGTACTTC. Protein product: CASSMVRETKYF.

There are a few counts of this clonotype. The rearrangement joins TRBV7-2 to TRBJ2-5; TRBD1 matches at 10 bases. Germline V gene data show CDR1 as SGHTA and CDR2 as FQGNSA. CDR3 size: 13 residues. With V trimmed by 6 bases and J by 5 bases, 3 bases remained unmatched. The CDR3 here is CASRTGGLETQYF. The CDR3 nucleotides are TGTGCCAGCAGGACAGGGGGCTTGGAGACCCAGTACTTC.

The CDR3 DNA follows: TGCGCCAGCAGCTTGGCCGCTGCGGGAGGTGGCTCCTACGAGCAGTACTTC. It translates to CASSLAAAGGGSYEQYF. V is TRBV5-1 and J is TRBJ2-7; 8 positions match TRBD2. With V trimmed by 0 bases and J by 0 bases, 8 bases remained unmatched. Germline CDR1 is SGHRS and CDR2 is YFSETQ. The CDR3 loop spans 17 amino acids.

This clonotype has a handful of counts. The rearrangement joins TRBV2 to TRBJ1-3, with a weak D call TRBD1 (5 bases). CDR1 is SNHLY and CDR2 is FYNNEI in the germline V gene. There are 12 residues in the CDR3. Trimming stripped 8 bases from V and 4 bases from J, with 9 bases between. The CDR3 here is CASSGLGNTIYF. The CDR3 DNA is TGTGCCAGCTCGGGACTCGGAAACACCATATATTTT.

The gene calls are TRBV18 and TRBJ1-1; 7 nucleotides align to TRBD1. Germline CDR1 KGHSH, CDR2 LQKENI. V lost 6 bases and J lost 10; bases outside the gene matches: 14. The CDR3 has 14 amino acids. CDR3 DNA: TGTGCCAGCTCCGCGGACAGGACATCAGAGGGAGCTTTCTTT. Protein: CASSADRTSEGAFF.

The sample holds a few counts of this clonotype. The chain joins TRBV6-2 or TRBV6-3 to TRBJ2-3; TRBD2 matches 9 bases. The germline V gene has CDR1 MNHEY and CDR2 SVGEGT. V was pared by 6 bases and J by 0 bases, with 4 bases of the junction left unmatched. The CDR3 is made up of 15 amino acids. The chain's CDR3 is CASSRGTSSTDTQYF. In DNA, the CDR3 is TGTGCCAGCAGCCGCGGGACTAGCAGCACAGATACGCAGTATTTT.

DNA for the CDR3: TGTGCCAGCAGAGCACTAGCGGGAGTTAGCAATGAGCAGTTCTTC. Encoded protein: CASRALAGVSNEQFF. The V gene is TRBV2, the J gene TRBJ2-1, with 11 bases aligning to TRBD2. J gave up 6 bases and V 6 bases, and 7 bases lay outside the gene matches. This CDR3 contains 15 residues. Germline V gene data show CDR1 as SNHLY and CDR2 as FYNNEI.

The gene calls are TRBV2 and TRBJ1-4, with a tentative D call TRBD1 (6 bases). CDR1 SNHLY and CDR2 FYNNEI come from the germline V gene. The CDR3 totals 16 residues. Trimming left V 7 bases short and J 7 bases short, with 22 bases between. CDR3 in DNA: TGTGCCAGCATAAGACCAGGGGATGATAGAAGTGAAAAACTGTTTTTT. Its translation is CASIRPGDDRSEKLFF.

The V and J genes are TRBV5-6 and TRBJ2-3; D might be TRBD1 (6 bases). Trimming took 0 bases from V and 6 from J, leaving 14 bases between them. This CDR3 is built from 15 residues. Germline-derived CDR1 and CDR2 are SGHDT and YYEEEE. CDR3 sequence (DNA): TGTGCCAGCAGCTTGGACAGGGTCGAACTGGATACGCAGTATTTT. Amino acids: CASSLDRVELDTQYF.

V gene TRBV18 combines with J gene TRBJ1-5; no reliable D call. Trimming took off 1 base at V and 2 bases at J, with 3 bases between the two ends. Germline CDR1 and CDR2: KGHSH and LQKENI. The CDR3 extends over 13 amino acids. The CDR3 nucleotides are TGTGCCAGCTCACCACAGGGCAATCAGCCCCAGCATTTT. It specifies CASSPQGNQPQHF. Using reference TRBV18 and TRBJ1-5 for the parts outside the CDR3, the full variable domain is NAGVMQNPRHLVRRRGQEARLRCSPMKGHSHVYWYRQLPEEGLKFMVYLQKENIIDESGMPKERFSAEFPKEGPSILRIQQVVRGDSAAYFCASSPQGNQPQHFGDGTRLSIL.

The chain combines TRBV20-1 with TRBJ2-5; D is ambiguous. V gave up 4 bases and J gave up 1 base, with 13 bases separating them. CDR3 size: 14 residues. The germline V gene encodes CDR1 DFQATT and CDR2 SNEGSKA (reference sequence). Here the CDR3 DNA reads TGCAGTGCTAAGGTCCGGCGTTTCCAAGAGACCCAGTACTTC. Amino acids: CSAKVRRFQETQYF.

Comment on this clonotype: One end of the junction does not line up with germline, which may come from a read error. The CDR3, as DNA: TGCAGTGCCCAGGACGTCGGTCGCGGGAAATCTGAAGCTCTCTTT. This codes for CSAQDVGRGKSEALF. This chain connects TRBV20-1 to TRBJ1-1; the D is unclear. The CDR3 consists of 15 residues. Germline V gene lookup returns CDR1 DFQATT and CDR2 SNEGSKA (reference sequence).

The gene calls are TRBV6-5 and TRBJ2-7, with 7 positions matching TRBD1. Germline values: CDR1 MNHEY, CDR2 SVGAGI. The V gene end was trimmed by 7 bases and the J gene end by 2 bases; junction bases not matched to a gene: 8. This CDR3 contains 14 residues. The CDR3 sequence is CASNRDSLPYEQYF. In DNA, the CDR3 is TGTGCCAGCAACCGGGACAGCCTACCCTACGAGCAGTACTTC.

The chain is built from TRBV27 and TRBJ2-1; D gene ambiguous. V was pared by 2 bases and J by 5 bases, with 7 bases between. CDR1 and CDR2 from the germline V gene are MNHEY and SMNVEV (reference sequence). The CDR3 spans 13 residues. The CDR3 coding sequence is TGTGCCAGCAGTTTAAGTAACCACAATGAGCAGTTCTTC. Its protein is CASSLSNHNEQFF.

This clonotype showed up just a few times. V usage is TRBV29-1 and J usage is TRBJ2-1; TRBD2 matches at 10 bases. Trimming took 2 bases from V and 0 from J; bases not matched to a gene: 7. The CDR3 is 17 residues long. Germline CDR1 SQVTM, CDR2 ANQGSEA. The CDR3 coding sequence is TGCAGCGTTGAAATAGCGGGGGGCCCTAGCTCCTACAATGAGCAGTTCTTC. This translates into CSVEIAGGPSSYNEQFF.

With regard to this clonotype: No conserved phenylalanine or tryptophan is present at the end of the CDR3, so a read error is the likely explanation. It is unclear where the CDR3 begins or ends on the DNA, so no DNA is shown, and the CDR3 is as TCRdb lists it. This chain links TRBV12-5 with TRBJ2-1; the table's D call, TRBD1, was not checked against the DNA. The CDR3 totals 13 residues, both ends included. CDR1 LGHNT and CDR2 FRNRAP come from the germline V gene. The CDR3 sequence is CASGLESGAPKFS.

This clonotype was counted many times. The CDR3 DNA is TGTGCCAGCAGCCGGATCCGGGAAAACTATGGCTACACCTTC. Translating it yields CASSRIRENYGYTF. The V and J genes are TRBV7-2 and TRBJ1-2; D call uncertain. The germline CDR1 and CDR2 sequences are SGHTA and FQGNSA. The CDR3 is made up of 14 amino acids. Between the trimmed V and J ends, which lost 5 bases and 2 bases, there was a span of 12 bases.

The chain couples TRBV5-5 to TRBJ2-1; D is undetermined. CDR3 length: 14 residues. Germline CDR1 is SGHKS and CDR2 is YYEKEE (reference sequence). The V gene lost 5 bases and the J gene lost 5 bases, with 14 bases spanning the gap. The CDR3, as DNA: TGTGCCAGCAGGCAGCGTGGGCCTCACAATGAGCAGTTCTTC. This encodes CASRQRGPHNEQFF.

This clonotype was seen a few times. The J gene is TRBJ2-3, the V gene TRBV7-9; a weak D match, TRBD2 (6 bases). The CDR3 is 15 amino acids. CDR1 and CDR2 from the germline V gene are SEHNR and FQNEAQ (reference sequence). The germline V and J ends were trimmed by 1 base and 0 bases, with 8 bases remaining between them. This chain's CDR3 is CASSLVGTSTDTQYF. Here the CDR3 DNA reads TGTGCCAGCAGCTTAGTAGGGACTAGCACAGATACGCAGTATTTT.

The J gene is TRBJ1-1, the V gene TRBV19; possibly TRBD1 for D (5 bases). The CDR3 has 13 residues. V shed 3 bases and J shed 1 base, with 6 bases lying between them. Germline V gene sequence: CDR1 LNHDA, CDR2 SQIVND (reference sequence). The CDR3 bases are TGTGCCAGTAGTATCAGGGAGAACACTGAAGCTTTCTTT. It translates to CASSIRENTEAFF.

The rearrangement joins TRBV4-1 to TRBJ1-1; D not certain. Trimming stripped 2 bases from V and 11 bases from J, with 18 bases between. The CDR3 runs 14 residues. Germline lookup yields CDR1 MGHRA and CDR2 YSYEKL. This CDR3 is CASSQPPWREAAFF. Here the CDR3 DNA reads TGCGCCAGCAGCCAACCCCCTTGGCGGGAGGCCGCTTTCTTT.

The chain recombines TRBV5-1 with TRBJ2-5; tentatively, D is TRBD1 (5 bases). Trimming removed 0 bases at V and 5 bases at J, with 11 bases between. The CDR3 loop spans 14 amino acids. The germline CDR1 and CDR2 sequences are SGHRS and YFSETQ. CDR3 in DNA: TGCGCCAGCAGCTTGGAGGGGCGTCAGGAGACCCAGTACTTC. Translation: CASSLEGRQETQYF.

The CDR3 coding sequence is TGCGCCAGCAGCCTCCGGGTCACCGGGGAGCTGTTTTTT. Protein product: CASSLRVTGELFF. The V call is TRBV5-1, the J call TRBJ2-2; D is ambiguous. This CDR3 spans 13 amino acids. Germline assignment: CDR1 SGHRS and CDR2 YFSETQ. The ends were cut back, 4 bases at V and 4 bases at J, with 8 bases in the middle.